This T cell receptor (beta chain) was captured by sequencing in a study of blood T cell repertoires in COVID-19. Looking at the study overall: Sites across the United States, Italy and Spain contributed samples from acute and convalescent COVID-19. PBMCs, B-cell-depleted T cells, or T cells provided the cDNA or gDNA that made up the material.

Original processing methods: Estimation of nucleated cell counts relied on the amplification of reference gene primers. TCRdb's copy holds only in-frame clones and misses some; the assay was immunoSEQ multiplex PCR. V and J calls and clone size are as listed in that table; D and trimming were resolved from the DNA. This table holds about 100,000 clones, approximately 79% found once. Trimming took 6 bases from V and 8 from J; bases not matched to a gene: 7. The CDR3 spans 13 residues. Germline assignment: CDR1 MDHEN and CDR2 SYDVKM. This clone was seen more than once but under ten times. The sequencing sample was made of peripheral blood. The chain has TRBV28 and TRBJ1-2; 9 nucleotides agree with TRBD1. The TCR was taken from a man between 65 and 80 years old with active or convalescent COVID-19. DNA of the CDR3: TGTGCCAGCAGGTCACAGGGGGCGAGCGGCTACACCTTC. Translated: CASRSQGASGYTF.